This TCR beta chain was found in a study of spatial heterogeneity in lung cancer. MiXCR was run by TCRdb on the 5' RACE reads, yielding one entry per CDR3 protein. Altogether about 3,100 distinct CDR3 sequences are present, 20% being singletons, with the ten largest covering 35% to 45%. The length of the CDR3 is 17 residues. CDR1 MNHEY and CDR2 SMNVEV come from the germline V gene (reference sequence). Unmatched junction bases numbered 10, after V lost 5 bases and J lost 0 bases. Time point given: blood at routine non-recurrence follow-up after resection. The clonotype originates from a male donor with early-stage non-small cell lung cancer. This specimen consisted of PBMCs, obtained at follow-up. V gene TRBV27 combines with J gene TRBJ1-1, with 9 positions matching TRBD1. CDR3 sequence: CASSLSGTGIMNTEAFF. The CDR3 region has the DNA TGTGCCAGCAGTCTTTCCGGGACAGGGATAATGAACACTGAAGCTTTCTTT.